The 21 T cell receptor beta chains presented below share a single source sample, sequenced in a study of CD8 T cell repertoires and HIV-1 epitope variants. Here immunoSEQ multiplex PCR was the method, and the copy in TCRdb shows in-frame clones only, minus some. The sample includes over 90,000 clones, roughly 77% of them seen just once. The source material was uncultured baseline CD8+ T cells from peripheral blood mononuclear cells (PBMCs). The origin of the receptors is a male donor with HIV.

The CDR3 loop reads CASSGVQGRSEKLFF. The CDR3 coding sequence is TGTGCCAGTAGTGGGGTACAGGGCCGCAGCGAAAAACTGTTTTTT. The rearrangement uses TRBV19 and TRBJ1-4; D is perhaps TRBD1 (6 bases). The germline gives CDR1 LNHDA, CDR2 SQIVND (reference sequence). V was pared by 5 bases and J by 8 bases, with 18 bases between. The CDR3 is made up of 15 amino acids.

The rearrangement links TRBV5-3 to TRBJ2-3, with D perhaps matching TRBD2 (6 bases). TRBV5-3 is treated as an ORF (open reading frame) with a function not yet certain. This CDR3 region has 11 residues. The V and J ends lost 6 bases and 11 bases respectively, with 13 bases between them. The CDR3 DNA reads TGTGCCAGAACCCCCTTGGAGGGGCAGTATTTT. It encodes CARTPLEGQYF.

The V gene is TRBV28, the J gene TRBJ1-5, with D perhaps TRBD1 (5 bases). There are 14 residues in the CDR3. Germline V CDR1 and CDR2: MDHEN, SYDVKM. The V end was cut by 3 bases, the J end by 4 bases, with 10 bases between. CDR3 loop: CASSFRVGNQPQHF. The CDR3 DNA reads TGTGCCAGCAGTTTCAGGGTGGGGAATCAGCCCCAGCATTTT.

In its sample, this clone was seen once. The genes are TRBV28 and TRBJ2-4; 7 bases agree with TRBD1. The CDR3 is made up of 16 amino acids. Germline CDR1 reads MDHEN; CDR2 reads SYDVKM. V was clipped by 5 bases and J by 0 bases; unmatched bases: 7. In nucleotides, the CDR3 is TGTGCCAGCAGTGGGGACAGTAAGATAGCCAAAAACATTCAGTACTTC. It codes for CASSGDSKIAKNIQYF.

The chain has TRBV19 and TRBJ1-2, with a weak D call TRBD1 (6 bases). The CDR3 is made up of 15 amino acids. With 2 bases removed from V and 4 bases from J, the gap between germline ends came to 14 bases. CDR1 is LNHDA, CDR2 SQIVND, per germline (reference sequence). CDR3 sequence: CASSITQGGGYGYTF. The CDR3 DNA sequence: TGTGCCAGTAGTATAACACAGGGAGGCGGCTATGGCTACACCTTC.

V and J are TRBV5-6 and TRBJ1-4; 9 nucleotides align to TRBD1. The CDR3 contains 16 residues. Trimming at V came to 3 bases and at J to 5 bases, leaving 8 bases not matched to a gene. Per germline, CDR1 SGHDT and CDR2 YYEEEE. The CDR3 here is CASSWDRDEVNEKLFF. CDR3 nucleotide sequence: TGTGCCAGCAGCTGGGACAGGGATGAGGTAAATGAAAAACTGTTTTTT. Full variable domain (remainder filled in from reference TRBV5-6 and TRBJ1-4): DAGVTQSPTHLIKTRGQQVTLRCSPKSGHDTVSWYQQALGQGPQFIFQYYEEEERQRGNFPDRFSGHQFPNYSSELNVNALLLGDSALYLCASSWDRDEVNEKLFFGSGTQLSVL.

This clone was counted between two and nine times. V is TRBV2 and J is TRBJ2-5; D ambiguous. The V gene lost 3 bases and the J gene lost 4 bases, with 6 bases spanning the gap. The CDR3 loop spans 12 amino acids. The germline V gene has CDR1 SNHLY and CDR2 FYNNEI. DNA for the CDR3: TGTGCCAGCAGTGAGATGGGAGAGACCCAGTACTTC. It codes for CASSEMGETQYF.

The V gene is TRBV7-2, the J gene TRBJ2-7; no firm D call. V lost 2 bases to trimming and J lost 2 bases, with 13 bases between them. From germline, CDR1 is SGHTA and CDR2 FQGNSA. This CDR3 is built from 15 residues. For the CDR3, the DNA is TGTGCCAGCAGCTTAACTCCAACTCCCACCTACGAGCAGTACTTC. Its translation: CASSLTPTPTYEQYF.

J is TRBJ2-3 and V is TRBV5-1, with D possibly matching TRBD2 (6 bases). V lost 7 bases, J lost 0 bases, and 18 bases lay in between. Per the germline V gene, CDR1 is SGHRS and CDR2 is YFSETQ. The length of the CDR3 is 16 residues. The CDR3 nucleotides are TGCGCCAGCGGAGTGGGACTGCAATCTAGCACAGATACGCAGTATTTT. As protein: CASGVGLQSSTDTQYF.

This clone ranks as medium-sized. The chain joins TRBV5-6 to TRBJ1-2; D unresolved. Germline lookup yields CDR1 SGHDT and CDR2 YYEEEE. The CDR3 runs to 13 residues. Deletions cut 0 bases from V and 4 bases from J, with 7 bases between. The CDR3 nucleotides read TGTGCCAGCAGCTTGGGGGAGCTCTATGGCTACACCTTC. Translation: CASSLGELYGYTF.

The chain combines TRBV6-6 with TRBJ2-7; TRBD2 agrees at 8 bases. After removal of 3 bases from V and 4 bases from J, the junction contained 5 bases not matched to a gene. Germline-derived CDR1 and CDR2 are MNHNY and SVGAGI (reference sequence). The CDR3 spans 14 residues. The CDR3 sequence is CASSYEAGGYEQYF. In DNA, the CDR3 is TGTGCCAGCAGTTATGAGGCGGGAGGATACGAGCAGTACTTC.

The chain recombines TRBV19 with TRBJ2-3; 15 positions match TRBD2. The CDR3 totals 16 residues. CDR1 and CDR2 (germline): LNHDA, SQIVND (reference sequence). Trimming cost V 5 bases and J 5 bases; bases outside gene matches: 5. The CDR3 sequence: CASSPGTSGGIDTQYF. The DNA for the CDR3 is TGTGCCAGTAGTCCTGGGACTAGCGGGGGGATAGATACGCAGTATTTT.

This chain uses TRBV7-2 with TRBJ2-6; D unclear. Per germline, CDR1 SGHTA and CDR2 FQGNSA. Trimming pared 5 bases from V and 1 base from J, leaving 6 bases between. The CDR3 contains 14 residues. The CDR3 DNA follows: TGTGCCAGCAGCGCCCGTTCTGGGGCCAACGTCCTGACTTTC. Translated: CASSARSGANVLTF.

This chain links TRBV5-6 with TRBJ2-1, with 7 nucleotides matching TRBD2. Germline V gene sequence: CDR1 SGHDT, CDR2 YYEEEE. The CDR3 covers 15 residues. Trimming took 1 base from V and 1 from J; bases not matched to a gene: 2. The CDR3 coding sequence is TGTGCCAGCAGCTTGCTGCGGGAGTCCTACAATGAGCAGTTCTTC. This codes for CASSLLRESYNEQFF.

The chain combines TRBV5-4 with TRBJ2-7; possibly TRBD1 or TRBD2 for D (5 bases each). Trimming left V 6 bases short and J 5 bases short, with 21 bases between. The CDR3 has 15 residues. The germline V gene encodes CDR1 SGHNT and CDR2 YYREEE (reference sequence). CDR3 sequence (DNA): TGTGCCAGCACCATCCTTGTCGGGGCGGCGCACGAGCAGTACTTC. Translated, it gives CASTILVGAAHEQYF.

This clone appeared a single time. The chain carries TRBV4-1 and TRBJ1-4; D gene unclear. Germline assignment: CDR1 MGHRA and CDR2 YSYEKL. Trimming shortened V by 0 bases and J by 11 bases, and 19 bases separated the two germline ends. The CDR3 loop spans 16 amino acids. CDR3: CASSQDHDPPVEKLFF. As DNA, the CDR3 is TGCGCCAGCAGCCAAGATCACGACCCACCGGTTGAGAAACTGTTTTTT.

The chain is built from TRBV5-4 and TRBJ1-1, with 10 bases aligning to TRBD1. The ends lost 0 bases at V and 1 base at J; junction bases unmatched: 3. The CDR3 length is 16 residues. Germline CDR1 and CDR2: SGHNT and YYREEE (reference sequence). The CDR3 loop is CASSLGDRGRNTEAFF. CDR3 in DNA: TGTGCCAGCAGCTTGGGGGACAGGGGTCGGAACACTGAAGCTTTCTTT.

This chain uses TRBV2 with TRBJ1-5; unclear D gene. Germline CDR1 and CDR2: SNHLY and FYNNEI. The CDR3 consists of 13 residues. Trimming removed 8 bases at V and 11 bases at J, with 19 bases between. The DNA of the CDR3 is TGTGCCAGCCATGAGACGACGCGAGTGTCCCAGCATTTT. Protein: CASHETTRVSQHF.

The J gene is TRBJ2-3, the V gene TRBV6-6; the match to TRBD2 covers 10 bases. The V gene end was trimmed by 7 bases and the J gene end by 0 bases; junction bases not matched to a gene: 4. This CDR3 comprises 15 residues. Per the germline V gene, CDR1 is MNHNY and CDR2 is SVGAGI (reference sequence). CDR3 amino acids: CASTLSGGSTDTQYF. CDR3 nucleotides: TGTGCCAGCACCCTTAGCGGGGGGAGCACAGATACGCAGTATTTT.

The chain carries TRBV7-9 and TRBJ1-2; D not resolved. V lost 5 bases to trimming and J lost 2 bases, with 12 bases between them. This CDR3 region has 14 residues. The germline V gene encodes CDR1 SEHNR and CDR2 FQNEAQ (reference sequence). Written as DNA, the CDR3 is TGTGCCAGCAGCCTTCCGTGGAGGAACTATGGCTACACCTTC. This codes for CASSLPWRNYGYTF. Full variable domain (missing parts from reference TRBV7-9 and TRBJ1-2): DTGVSQNPRHKITKRGQNVTFRCDPISEHNRLYWYRQTLGQGPEFLTYFQNEAQLEKSRLLSDRFSAERPKGSFSTLEIQRTEQGDSAMYLCASSLPWRNYGYTFGSGTRLTVV.

The chain links TRBV5-1 to TRBJ1-2, with D maybe TRBD1 (5 bases). V was cut by 0 bases and J by 0 bases, with 9 bases left in between. This CDR3 is built from 15 residues. Germline V gene lookup returns CDR1 SGHRS and CDR2 YFSETQ. The CDR3 region is CASSLGGDPNYGYTF. As DNA, the CDR3 is TGCGCCAGCAGCTTGGGGGGGGACCCTAACTATGGCTACACCTTC.